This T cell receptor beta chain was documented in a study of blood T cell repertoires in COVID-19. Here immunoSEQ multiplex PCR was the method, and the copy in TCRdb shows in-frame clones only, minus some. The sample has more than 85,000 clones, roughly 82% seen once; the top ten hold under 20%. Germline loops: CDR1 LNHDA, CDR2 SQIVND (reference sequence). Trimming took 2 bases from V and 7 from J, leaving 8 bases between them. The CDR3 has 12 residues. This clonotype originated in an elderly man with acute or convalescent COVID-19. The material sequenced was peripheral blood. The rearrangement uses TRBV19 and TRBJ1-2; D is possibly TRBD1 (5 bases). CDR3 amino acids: CASSIRGSGYTF. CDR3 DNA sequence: TGTGCCAGTAGTATAAGGGGATCTGGCTACACCTTC.